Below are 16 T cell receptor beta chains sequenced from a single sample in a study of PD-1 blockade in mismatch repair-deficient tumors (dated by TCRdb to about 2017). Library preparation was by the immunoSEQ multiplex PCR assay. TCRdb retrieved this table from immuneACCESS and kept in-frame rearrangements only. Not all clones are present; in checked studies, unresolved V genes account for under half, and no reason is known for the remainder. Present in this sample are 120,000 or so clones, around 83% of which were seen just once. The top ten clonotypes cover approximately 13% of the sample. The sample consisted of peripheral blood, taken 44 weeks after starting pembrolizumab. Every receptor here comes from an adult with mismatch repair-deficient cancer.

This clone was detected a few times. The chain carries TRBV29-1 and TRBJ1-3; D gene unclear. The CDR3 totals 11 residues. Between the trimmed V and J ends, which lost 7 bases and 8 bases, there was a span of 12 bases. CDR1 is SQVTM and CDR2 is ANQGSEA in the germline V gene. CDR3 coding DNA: TGCAGCGCTCGAGAGGGCGACACCATATATTTT. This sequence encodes CSAREGDTIYF.

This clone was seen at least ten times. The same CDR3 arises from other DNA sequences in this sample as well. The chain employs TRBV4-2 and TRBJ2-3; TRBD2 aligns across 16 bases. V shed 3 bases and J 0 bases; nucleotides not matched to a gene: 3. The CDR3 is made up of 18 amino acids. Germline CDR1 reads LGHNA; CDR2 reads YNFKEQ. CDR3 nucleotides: TGTGCCAGCAGCCAGGGACTAGCGGGAGGGCCTAGCACAGATACGCAGTATTTT. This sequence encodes CASSQGLAGGPSTDTQYF.

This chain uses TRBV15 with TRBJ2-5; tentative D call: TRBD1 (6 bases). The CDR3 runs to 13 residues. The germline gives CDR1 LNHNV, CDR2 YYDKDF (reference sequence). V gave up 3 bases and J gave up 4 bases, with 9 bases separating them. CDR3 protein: CATSSLRGETQYF. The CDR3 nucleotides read TGTGCCACCAGCAGTCTCAGGGGAGAGACCCAGTACTTC.

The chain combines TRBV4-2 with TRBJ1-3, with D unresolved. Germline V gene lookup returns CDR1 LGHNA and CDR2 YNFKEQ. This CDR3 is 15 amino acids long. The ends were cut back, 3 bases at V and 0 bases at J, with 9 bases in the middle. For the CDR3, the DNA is TGTGCCAGCAGCCACGGTGACTTCTCTGGAAACACCATATATTTT. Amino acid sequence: CASSHGDFSGNTIYF.

CDR3 coding DNA: TGTGCCAGCAGCTTAGGACTAGCGGGAGAGACCGGGGAGCTGTTTTTT. Translating it yields CASSLGLAGETGELFF. The genes are TRBV11-3 and TRBJ2-2; 12 nucleotides match TRBD2. The CDR3 totals 16 residues. Germline lookup yields CDR1 SGHNT and CDR2 YENEEA. The V segment lost 1 base and the J segment 5 bases; nucleotides outside the gene matches: 2. Full variable domain (rest looked up from reference TRBV11-3 and TRBJ2-2): EAGVVQSPRYKIIEKKQPVAFWCNPISGHNTLYWYLQNLGQGPELLIRYENEEAVDDSQLPKDRFSAERLKGVDSTLKIQPAELGDSAVYLCASSLGLAGETGELFFGEGSRLTVL.

CDR3 DNA: TGTGCCAGCAGCCCTACGACAGGGCTAACCTACAATGAGCAGTTCTTC. Protein product: CASSPTTGLTYNEQFF. This chain links TRBV4-2 with TRBJ2-1; 7 bases map to TRBD1. CDR1 LGHNA and CDR2 YNFKEQ come from the germline V gene. The CDR3 consists of 16 residues. Unmatched junction bases numbered 8, after V lost 4 bases and J lost 2 bases.

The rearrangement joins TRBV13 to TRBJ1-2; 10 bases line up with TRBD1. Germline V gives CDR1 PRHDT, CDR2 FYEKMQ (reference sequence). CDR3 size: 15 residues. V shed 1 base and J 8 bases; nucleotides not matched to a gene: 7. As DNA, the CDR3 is TGTGCCAGCAGCTTAGAAGGGACAGGGGAAGACGGCTACACCTTC. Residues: CASSLEGTGEDGYTF.

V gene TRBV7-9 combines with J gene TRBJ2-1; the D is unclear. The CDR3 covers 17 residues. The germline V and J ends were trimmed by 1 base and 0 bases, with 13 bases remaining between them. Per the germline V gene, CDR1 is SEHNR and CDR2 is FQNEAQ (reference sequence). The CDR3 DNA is TGTGCCAGCAGCTTAGTTGGCTCGCTAAGCTCCTACAATGAGCAGTTCTTC. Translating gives CASSLVGSLSSYNEQFF.

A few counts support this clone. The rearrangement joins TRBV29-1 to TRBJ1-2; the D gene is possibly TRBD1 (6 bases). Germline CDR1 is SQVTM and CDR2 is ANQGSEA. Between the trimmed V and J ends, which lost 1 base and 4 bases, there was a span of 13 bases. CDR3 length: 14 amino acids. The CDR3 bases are TGCAGCGTTGAAGGCCCGACAGGTACCTATGGCTACACCTTC. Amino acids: CSVEGPTGTYGYTF.

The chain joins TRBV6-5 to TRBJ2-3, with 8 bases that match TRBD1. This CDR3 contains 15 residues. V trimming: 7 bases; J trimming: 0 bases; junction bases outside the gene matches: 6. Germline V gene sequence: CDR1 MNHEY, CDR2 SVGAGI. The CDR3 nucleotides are TGTGCCAGCACCCGGACAGGGTCAAGCACAGATACGCAGTATTTT. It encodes CASTRTGSSTDTQYF.

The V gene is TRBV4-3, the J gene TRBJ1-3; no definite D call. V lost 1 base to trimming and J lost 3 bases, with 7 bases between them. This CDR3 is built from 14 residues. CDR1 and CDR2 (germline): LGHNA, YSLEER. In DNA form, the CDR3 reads TGCGCCAGCAGCCAAGGCAGTTATGGAAACACCATATATTTT. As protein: CASSQGSYGNTIYF.

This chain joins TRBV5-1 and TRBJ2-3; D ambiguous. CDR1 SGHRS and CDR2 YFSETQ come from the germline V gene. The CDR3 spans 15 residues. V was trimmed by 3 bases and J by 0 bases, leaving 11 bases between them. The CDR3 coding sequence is TGCGCCAGCAGCTCGGGCCTCAGGAGCACAGATACGCAGTATTTT. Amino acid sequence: CASSSGLRSTDTQYF.

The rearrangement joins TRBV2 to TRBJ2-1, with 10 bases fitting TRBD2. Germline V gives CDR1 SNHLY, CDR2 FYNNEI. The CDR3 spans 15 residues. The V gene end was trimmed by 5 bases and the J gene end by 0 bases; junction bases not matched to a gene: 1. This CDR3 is CASSSSGSSYNEQFF. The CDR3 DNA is TGTGCCAGCAGTTCTAGCGGGAGCTCCTACAATGAGCAGTTCTTC.

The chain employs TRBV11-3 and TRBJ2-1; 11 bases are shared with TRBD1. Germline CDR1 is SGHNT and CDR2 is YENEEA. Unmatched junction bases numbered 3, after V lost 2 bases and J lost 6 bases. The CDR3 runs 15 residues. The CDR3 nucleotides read TGTGCCAGCAGCTTAAGGGACAGGGGGGGCAATGAGCAGTTCTTC. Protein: CASSLRDRGGNEQFF.

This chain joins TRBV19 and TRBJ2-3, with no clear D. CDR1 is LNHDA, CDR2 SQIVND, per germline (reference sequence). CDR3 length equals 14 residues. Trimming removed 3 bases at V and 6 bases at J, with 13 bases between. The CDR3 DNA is TGTGCCAGTAGTATGGAGAAGAGTAGGGATACGCAGTATTTT. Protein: CASSMEKSRDTQYF.

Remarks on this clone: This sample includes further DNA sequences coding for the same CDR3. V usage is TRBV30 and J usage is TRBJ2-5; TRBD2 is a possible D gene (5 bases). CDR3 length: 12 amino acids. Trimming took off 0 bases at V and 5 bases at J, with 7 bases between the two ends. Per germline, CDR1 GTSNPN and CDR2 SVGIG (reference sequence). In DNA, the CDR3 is TGTGCCTGGAGTGTACGCGGGGAGACCCAGTACTTC. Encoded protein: CAWSVRGETQYF. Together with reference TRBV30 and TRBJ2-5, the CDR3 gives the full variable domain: SQTIHQWPATLVQPVGSPLSLECTVEGTSNPNLYWYRQAAGRGLQLLFYSVGIGQISSEVPQNLSASRPQDRQFILSSKKLLLSDSGFYLCAWSVRGETQYFGPGTRLLVL.